The text below deals with one TCR beta chain. The data were produced by immunoSEQ multiplex PCR, yet TCRdb's version contains in-frame clones alone and is incomplete. The sample has fewer than 150,000 clones; roughly 97% are singletons. This entry belongs to a study of T cell changes during pregnancy in multiple sclerosis. The source was peripheral blood, collected after pregnancy. The sequence derives from a female donor with multiple sclerosis, enrolled in a pregnancy study.

CDR3 region: CASSSSGRYNEQFF. The CDR3 DNA sequence: TGTGCCAGCAGCTCTAGCGGGAGGTACAATGAGCAGTTCTTC. V is TRBV2 and J is TRBJ2-1; TRBD2 matches 11 bases. The CDR3 consists of 14 residues. The J segment lost 4 bases and the V segment lost 6 bases, leaving 2 bases of the junction unmatched. Looked up from germline, CDR1 is SNHLY and CDR2 is FYNNEI.